The T cell receptor (beta chain) described here comes from a study of OX40 agonist ivuxolimab in advanced cancers. Study background: Participants could have had prior anti-PD-1, anti-PD-L1 or anti-CTLA-4 therapy, and approximately 37% had some. Study-level findings and limits: More expanded clones were found, on average, in CD8+ than in CD4+ T cells. In a subset of nonresponders, normalized T-cell clonal expansion was also low.

Concerning this clone itself: Its antigen is unidentified.

TCRdb keeps only in-frame clones here, not all; method: immunoSEQ multiplex PCR. The sample includes 74,000 or so clones, approximately 89% of them seen just once. CDR3 length: 17 residues. Trimming pared 0 bases from V and 6 bases from J, leaving 17 bases between. Individuals having autoimmune disease history or systemic immunosuppression were not enrolled. The sequencing used CD4+ or CD8+ T cells sorted from blood, collected in a trial of the OX40 agonist ivuxolimab. The chain has TRBV6-7 and TRBJ2-2; D is possibly TRBD2 (5 bases). TRBV6-7 is an ORF, with its function uncertain. This TCR derives from an adult with an advanced solid tumor such as melanoma, head and neck, liver or kidney cancer. The CDR3 DNA reads as TGTGCCAGCAGTTACTCTCCCGGACTCGGTTTTTCCGGGGAGCTGTTTTTT. Translating it yields CASSYSPGLGFSGELFF.